The present T cell receptor (beta chain) was sequenced within a study of blood T cells in healthy people across ages. It was with a sample-barcoded 5' primer and a J-beta primer mix that a second PCR of about 7 to 12 cycles was run. One entry per CDR3 protein results from TCRdb running MiXCR on the 5' RACE reads. The table shows 650,000 to 900,000 distinct CDR3 sequences, with approximately 67% occurring only once. V lost 6 bases and J lost 4, with 15 bases in between. The CDR3 sequence is 14 residues long. Germline V gives CDR1 SNHLY, CDR2 FYNNEI. Every sample yielded at least 6.5 million isolated PBMCs.

Source material: blood. The V gene is TRBV2, the J gene TRBJ1-2, with D possibly matching TRBD1 (5 bases). This receptor was obtained from a man aged 30 to 39 in good health. The CDR3 sequence: CASRTVTRGYGYTF. In nucleotides, the CDR3 is TGTGCCAGCAGGACAGTCACTCGGGGCTATGGCTACACCTTC.